This T cell receptor (beta chain) was documented in a study of identical twins. TCRdb reprocessed the 5' RACE reads with MiXCR, giving one entry per CDR3 protein. The table records hundreds of thousands of distinct CDR3 sequences, 8.6% of them present only once. The CDR3 contains 18 residues. The V gene end was trimmed by 3 bases and the J gene end by 2 bases; junction bases not matched to a gene: 9. Germline CDR1 and CDR2: SQVTM and ANQGSEA. This clonotype was seen a few times. A further study also used this sample, focusing on yellow fever vaccine responses in identical twins.

The clonotype comes from a woman under 30 in good health. The chain couples TRBV29-1 to TRBJ2-6; 11 positions agree with TRBD2. Input material: PBMCs. CDR3 amino acids: CSVEDPTSGTPGANVLTF. CDR3 sequence (DNA): TGCAGCGTTGAGGACCCGACTAGCGGGACTCCTGGGGCCAACGTCCTGACTTTC.